This T cell receptor beta chain was obtained from a study of T-cell reconstitution after alpha-beta-depleted transplantation in children. This clonotype was seen repeatedly, ten times or more. Unmatched junction bases numbered 7, after V lost 3 bases and J lost 6 bases. The CDR3 runs to 15 residues. Germline CDR1 and CDR2: KGHDR and SFDVKD. The library targeted TCRbeta and was prepared with unique molecular identifiers. TCRdb reanalysed the PCR reads using MiXCR and keeps one entry per CDR3 protein. The sample lists roughly 590,000 distinct CDR3 sequences, roughly 17% occurring once. This chain uses TRBV24-1 with TRBJ2-1, with 7 bases fitting TRBD1. The sequenced sample was PBMCs from the stem cell graft donor, obtained from the stem cell graft. This TCR was sampled from a human donor who donated a stem cell graft to a child with acute myeloid leukemia. The CDR3 protein is CATSDPKTGLNEQFF. CDR3 DNA: TGTGCCACCAGTGATCCGAAGACAGGGCTCAATGAGCAGTTCTTC.